The 9 T cell receptor beta chains below come from one sample, sequenced in a study of blood T cell repertoires in COVID-19. Data came from immunoSEQ multiplex PCR; TCRdb stores just in-frame clones and leaves some out. The table has fewer than 150,000 clones, approximately 83% seen once. What was sequenced was peripheral blood. The source is a human donor in a cohort sampled during active COVID-19.

This clone came up once. J is TRBJ1-1 and V is TRBV11-2; 7 bases match TRBD1. The germline V gene encodes CDR1 SGHAT and CDR2 FQNNGV. The CDR3 runs to 13 residues. J gave up 10 bases and V 5 bases, and 10 bases lay outside the gene matches. The DNA for the CDR3 is TGTGCCAGCAGCCTCGGACAGGCAAGTGGAGCTTTCTTT. Residues: CASSLGQASGAFF.

V and J are TRBV2 and TRBJ1-6; 9 positions agree with TRBD1. Per the germline V gene, CDR1 is SNHLY and CDR2 is FYNNEI. This CDR3 comprises 14 residues. The V and J ends lost 9 bases and 8 bases, in that order; junction bases with no gene match: 8. Written as DNA, the CDR3 is TGTGCCAGAGGACAGGGGATTAGGGATTCACCCCTCCACTTT. Translation: CARGQGIRDSPLHF.

The chain employs TRBV6-5 and TRBJ1-2; weak D call: TRBD1 (5 bases). Per germline, CDR1 MNHEY and CDR2 SVGAGI. This CDR3 is built from 15 residues. The V end was cut by 1 base, the J end by 2 bases, with 11 bases between. The CDR3 DNA sequence: TGTGCCAGCAGTTACTGGGGGGGAGAAAACTATGGCTACACCTTC. Protein: CASSYWGGENYGYTF.

About this clone itself: Other DNA sequences in this specimen translate into the identical CDR3. The chain links TRBV6-5 to TRBJ2-3; no reliable D call. This CDR3 region has 13 residues. The ends were cut back, 8 bases at V and 1 base at J, with 10 bases in the middle. The germline CDR1 and CDR2 sequences are MNHEY and SVGAGI. The CDR3 sequence: CASSRQGTDTQYF. The CDR3, as DNA: TGTGCCAGCTCACGGCAGGGCACAGATACGCAGTATTTT.

This clone has a handful of counts. The chain is built from TRBV19 and TRBJ2-6; D gene unclear. Per the germline V gene, CDR1 is LNHDA and CDR2 is SQIVND (reference sequence). V dropped 8 bases and J dropped 1 base, with 3 bases sitting between them. The CDR3 contains 12 residues. CDR3 coding DNA: TGTGCCAGTCTTTCTGGGGCCAACGTCCTGACTTTC. Protein: CASLSGANVLTF.

This chain uses TRBV9 with TRBJ2-4; D is possibly TRBD2 (7 bases). Per germline, CDR1 SGDLS and CDR2 YYNGEE. This CDR3 has 15 residues. V was shortened by 6 bases and J by 7 bases, with 20 bases between the two germline ends. CDR3 region: CASNAEEGGPNIQYF. CDR3 in DNA: TGTGCCAGCAACGCAGAGGAGGGGGGGCCGAACATTCAGTACTTC. The whole variable domain, filled in from reference TRBV9 and TRBJ2-4, reads DSGVTQTPKHLITATGQRVTLRCSPRSGDLSVYWYQQSLDQGLQFLIQYYNGEERAKGNILERFSAQQFPDLHSELNLSSLELGDSALYFCASNAEEGGPNIQYFGAGTRLSVL.

A single count supports this clone. The rearrangement links TRBV11-2 to TRBJ2-3, with 8 bases that match TRBD2. Per the germline V gene, CDR1 is SGHAT and CDR2 is FQNNGV. The length of the CDR3 is 16 residues. The junction had 13 bases not matched to a gene; V was cut back by 5 bases and J by 6 bases. The CDR3 spells CASSLRGGQRFDTQYF. CDR3 nucleotide sequence: TGTGCCAGCAGCCTACGCGGGGGGCAGAGGTTTGATACGCAGTATTTT.

This sequence joins TRBV19 and TRBJ1-1; 7 nucleotides line up with TRBD1. With V trimmed by 7 bases and J by 0 bases, 8 bases remained unmatched. The V gene's germline CDR1 is LNHDA and CDR2 SQIVND (reference sequence). The CDR3 spans 15 residues. The CDR3 is CASKDRTLLNTEAFF. For the CDR3, the DNA is TGTGCCAGTAAGGACAGGACTCTTTTGAACACTGAAGCTTTCTTT.

The rearrangement joins TRBV29-1 to TRBJ2-5; 7 bases line up with TRBD1. Germline-derived CDR1 and CDR2 are SQVTM and ANQGSEA. With 2 bases clipped from V and 5 bases from J, the junction kept 8 bases outside the gene matches. The CDR3 contains 14 residues. For the CDR3, the DNA is TGCAGCGTTGAACCCGACAGGGTAAGGGAGACCCAGTACTTC. This gives the protein CSVEPDRVRETQYF. Supplemented by reference TRBV29-1 and TRBJ2-5, the full variable domain reads SAVISQKPSRDICQRGTSLTIQCQVDSQVTMMFWYRQQPGQSLTLIATANQGSEATYESGFVIDKFPISRPNLTFSTLTVSNMSPEDSSIYLCSVEPDRVRETQYFGPGTRLLVL.